Listed below are T cell receptor beta chains from one sample, sequenced in a study of blood T cell repertoires in COVID-19. Assay: immunoSEQ multiplex PCR; the TCRdb copy retains only in-frame clones and omits some. The table shows over 200,000 clones, with approximately 89% occurring only once. The sample comprised PBMCs or T cells enriched from blood (not recorded which). These receptors originate from a woman in her twenties or thirties who had been exposed to COVID-19. The CDR3 runs from the conserved cysteine through the conserved F or W. D genes are given only for firm matches. Clone size is not always given. Where it is, it says once, few, many or a class for expanded clones.

CDR3aa: CASAKAKPGQGNYGYTF
CDR3nt: TGTGCCAGCGCCAAAGCCAAACCGGGACAGGGTAACTATGGCTACACCTTC
j_gene: TRBJ1-2
abundance: .
v_gene: TRBV18
d_gene: TRBD1

CDR3aa: CASIGTLDLKQYF
CDR3nt: TGTGCCAGCATCGGGACACTAGATTTGAAGCAGTACTTC
j_gene: TRBJ2-7
abundance: .
v_gene: TRBV6-5
d_gene: .

CDR3aa: CASSTNQGSGANVLTF
CDR3nt: TGTGCCAGCAGCACCAACCAGGGCTCTGGGGCCAACGTCCTGACTTTC
j_gene: TRBJ2-6
abundance: .
v_gene: TRBV7-9
d_gene: .

CDR3aa: CASSVAGTDTQYF
CDR3nt: TGTGCCAGCAGCGTAGCCGGGACAGATACGCAGTATTTT
j_gene: TRBJ2-3
abundance: .
v_gene: TRBV9
d_gene: .

CDR3aa: CASSQAPGRGEQYF
CDR3nt: TGTGCCAGCAGCCAAGCCCCGGGGAGGGGCGAGCAGTACTTC
j_gene: TRBJ2-7
abundance: .
v_gene: TRBV14
d_gene: TRBD2

CDR3aa: CASSLGGDRAYEQYF
CDR3nt: TGTGCCAGCAGCTTAGGAGGTGACAGGGCCTACGAGCAGTACTTC
j_gene: TRBJ2-7
abundance: .
v_gene: TRBV11-3
d_gene: TRBD1

CDR3aa: CASSLQGAVGNTIYF
CDR3nt: TGTGCCAGCAGCTTACAAGGGGCCGTAGGAAACACCATATATTTT
j_gene: TRBJ1-3
abundance: once
v_gene: TRBV13
d_gene: .

CDR3aa: CASSSDRGTIYGYTF
CDR3nt: TGTGCCAGTAGTAGCGACAGGGGGACGATCTATGGCTACACCTTC
j_gene: TRBJ1-2
abundance: .
v_gene: TRBV19
d_gene: TRBD1

CDR3aa: CASSHEGSGRGLETQYF
CDR3nt: TGTGCCAGCAGCCACGAGGGAAGCGGGAGAGGGTTAGAGACCCAGTACTTC
j_gene: TRBJ2-5
abundance: .
v_gene: TRBV4-2
d_gene: TRBD2

CDR3aa: CASSLAGDRVEKLFF
CDR3nt: TGCGCCAGCAGCTTGGCGGGGGACAGGGTTGAAAAACTGTTTTTT
j_gene: TRBJ1-4
abundance: once
v_gene: TRBV5-1
d_gene: TRBD1

CDR3aa: CASSRGRSYNSPLHF
CDR3nt: TGTGCCAGTAGTAGGGGGCGGTCCTATAATTCACCCCTCCACTTT
j_gene: TRBJ1-6
abundance: .
v_gene: TRBV19
d_gene: .

CDR3aa: CAWRRQGFNEKLFF
CDR3nt: TGTGCCTGGAGGCGACAGGGCTTTAATGAAAAACTGTTTTTT
j_gene: TRBJ1-4
abundance: .
v_gene: TRBV30
d_gene: TRBD1

CDR3aa: CASILDRGNEKLFF
CDR3nt: TGTGCCAGCATTCTGGACAGGGGGAATGAAAAACTGTTTTTT
j_gene: TRBJ1-4
abundance: .
v_gene: TRBV6-5
d_gene: TRBD1

CDR3aa: CASSQVIGRTGGNEQFF
CDR3nt: TGCGCCAGCAGCCAAGTAATCGGAAGGACGGGGGGCAATGAGCAGTTCTTC
j_gene: TRBJ2-1
abundance: .
v_gene: TRBV4-1
d_gene: TRBD2

CDR3aa: CASSLGTEQETQYF
CDR3nt: TGTGCCAGCAGCCTCGGGACAGAACAAGAGACCCAGTACTTC
j_gene: TRBJ2-5
abundance: .
v_gene: TRBV11-2
d_gene: TRBD1

CDR3aa: CASRGQGGDEQFF
CDR3nt: TGTGCCAGCAGGGGCCAGGGGGGTGATGAGCAGTTCTTC
j_gene: TRBJ2-1
abundance: .
v_gene: TRBV5-4
d_gene: .

CDR3aa: CASSGSIRRLAADTQYF
CDR3nt: TGTGCCAGCAGTGGAAGTATTAGGAGACTAGCCGCGGATACGCAGTATTTT
j_gene: TRBJ2-3
abundance: .
v_gene: TRBV2
d_gene: TRBD2

CDR3aa: CASSAWTGLGNQPQHF
CDR3nt: TGTGCCAGTAGTGCCTGGACAGGGTTGGGCAATCAGCCCCAGCATTTT
j_gene: TRBJ1-5
abundance: .
v_gene: TRBV19
d_gene: TRBD1

CDR3aa: CASSDVAGLGEKLFF
CDR3nt: TGCGCCAGCAGTGATGTTGCTGGACTAGGCGAAAAACTGTTTTTT
j_gene: TRBJ1-4
abundance: once
v_gene: TRBV10-2
d_gene: .

CDR3aa: CASSQDRDNSPLHF
CDR3nt: TGTGCCAGCAGCCAGGACAGAGATAATTCACCCCTCCACTTT
j_gene: TRBJ1-6
abundance: .
v_gene: TRBV5-5
d_gene: .

CDR3aa: CASSHGYREVYEQYF
CDR3nt: TGCGCCAGCAGCCACGGCTACCGGGAGGTGTACGAGCAGTACTTC
j_gene: TRBJ2-7
abundance: .
v_gene: TRBV4-1
d_gene: TRBD2

CDR3aa: CASSSTGVGNTIYF
CDR3nt: TGCGCCAGCAGCTCCACAGGGGTTGGAAACACCATATATTTT
j_gene: TRBJ1-3
abundance: few
v_gene: TRBV5-1
d_gene: TRBD1

CDR3aa: CSVRRQGAGEQYF
CDR3nt: TGCAGCGTTAGACGACAGGGGGCAGGCGAGCAGTACTTC
j_gene: TRBJ2-7
abundance: medium-sized
v_gene: TRBV29-1
d_gene: TRBD1

CDR3aa: CASSLVQGMGEKLFF
CDR3nt: TGTGCCAGCAGCTTAGTTCAGGGGATGGGAGAAAAACTGTTTTTT
j_gene: TRBJ1-4
abundance: .
v_gene: TRBV7-9
d_gene: .

CDR3aa: CASSHDVIAGDLSGYTF
CDR3nt: TGTGCCAGCAGCCACGACGTAATAGCGGGGGACCTGTCGGGCTACACCTTC
j_gene: TRBJ1-2
abundance: .
v_gene: TRBV7-2
d_gene: .

CDR3aa: CATSDFLAGGLDTQYF
CDR3nt: TGTGCCACCAGTGATTTCCTAGCGGGAGGTTTAGATACGCAGTATTTT
j_gene: TRBJ2-3
abundance: .
v_gene: TRBV24-1
d_gene: TRBD2

CDR3aa: CASFRESHNEQFF
CDR3nt: TGTGCCAGCTTCCGGGAGTCCCACAATGAGCAGTTCTTC
j_gene: TRBJ2-1
abundance: .
v_gene: TRBV5-5
d_gene: .

CDR3aa: CASRGTGLNGYTF
CDR3nt: TGTGCCAGCAGGGGGACAGGGCTTAACGGCTACACCTTC
j_gene: TRBJ1-2
abundance: once
v_gene: TRBV6-5
d_gene: TRBD1

CDR3aa: CASSPRTVNTEAFF
CDR3nt: TGTGCCAGCAGTCCCCGGACAGTCAACACTGAAGCTTTCTTT
j_gene: TRBJ1-1
abundance: .
v_gene: TRBV27
d_gene: .

CDR3aa: CASSLGRRNTEAFF
CDR3nt: TGTGCCAGCAGCCTAGGGAGGCGGAACACTGAAGCTTTCTTT
j_gene: TRBJ1-1
abundance: .
v_gene: TRBV7-3
d_gene: .